Below are 14 T cell receptor beta chains sequenced from a single sample in a study of cytomegalovirus exposure and HLA in healthy donors (dated by TCRdb to 2016 to 2017). Preparation of the library involved the immunoSEQ multiplex PCR assay. TCRdb provides this immuneACCESS table in a form limited to in-frame rearrangements. Some clones are lacking; in checked studies, under half of them reflect an unresolved V gene, and why the rest are absent is not known. The sample table shows under 70,000 clones, and about 89% are seen once. The ten largest make up approximately 1.5% of the sample. Specimen: PBMCs. Source of these receptors: a woman between 18 and 29 years old in good health and CMV-seronegative.

The chain recombines TRBV15 with TRBJ2-6, with TRBD1 identical over 8 bases. This CDR3 comprises 18 residues. Per germline, CDR1 LNHNV and CDR2 YYDKDF (reference sequence). Trimming took 1 base from V and 4 from J; bases not matched to a gene: 9. CDR3 nucleotides: TGTGCCACCAGCAGAGTCGGACAGGGCCCTAGCGGGGCCAACGTCCTGACTTTC. Protein sequence: CATSRVGQGPSGANVLTF.

The chain combines TRBV27 with TRBJ2-7, with 7 bases aligning to TRBD1. The CDR3 loop spans 15 amino acids. Per germline, CDR1 MNHEY and CDR2 SMNVEV (reference sequence). V lost 5 bases and J lost 4; bases outside the gene matches: 11. For the CDR3, the DNA is TGTGCCAGCAGTCTAGGGACAGCAATAGGGTACGAGCAGTACTTC. It translates to CASSLGTAIGYEQYF.

The gene calls are TRBV25-1 and TRBJ1-4; 7 bases are a match to TRBD1. Trimming removed 9 bases from V and 7 bases from J; junction bases left unmatched: 11. In germline, CDR1 is MGHDK, CDR2 SYGVNS. The CDR3 has 14 amino acids. The CDR3 loop is CASRKEGAAEKLFF. CDR3 nucleotide sequence: TGTGCCAGTCGAAAGGAGGGGGCAGCTGAAAAACTGTTTTTT.

The rearrangement uses TRBV2 and TRBJ2-4; D is unclear. Trimming pared 1 base from V and 5 bases from J, leaving 12 bases between. The CDR3 loop spans 15 amino acids. From germline, CDR1 is SNHLY and CDR2 FYNNEI. The CDR3 region is CASSEGLVAENIQYF. CDR3 nucleotide sequence: TGTGCCAGCAGTGAAGGGCTTGTCGCAGAAAACATTCAGTACTTC.

In this sample, this clone turned up once. The CDR3 DNA sequence: TGTGCCAGCTCACCCCAGGGGGGTGGAAACACCATATATTTT. It yields the protein CASSPQGGGNTIYF. The rearrangement joins TRBV18 to TRBJ1-3; 7 bases line up with TRBD1. V lost 3 bases, J lost 3 bases, and 2 bases stayed unmatched. The germline CDR1 and CDR2 sequences are KGHSH and LQKENI. This CDR3 comprises 14 residues. The variable domain in full, with the rest retrieved from reference TRBV18 and TRBJ1-3, is NAGVMQNPRHLVRRRGQEARLRCSPMKGHSHVYWYRQLPEEGLKFMVYLQKENIIDESGMPKERFSAEFPKEGPSILRIQQVVRGDSAAYFCASSPQGGGNTIYFGEGSWLTVV.

This clone was observed a single time. The chain joins TRBV29-1 to TRBJ1-5; TRBD1 agrees at 7 bases. Germline trimming cut 7 bases from V and 1 base from J; bases unmatched to any gene: 16. Germline CDR1 SQVTM, CDR2 ANQGSEA. The length of the CDR3 is 17 residues. The CDR3 DNA follows: TGCAGCGCAAAAGACAGGGTCATGGTTTCAAGCAATCAGCCCCAGCATTTT. Its translation: CSAKDRVMVSSNQPQHF.

The J gene is TRBJ2-7, the V gene TRBV29-1; possibly TRBD2 for D (5 bases). The CDR3 totals 13 residues. V shed 6 bases and J shed 3 bases, with 15 bases lying between them. Germline values: CDR1 SQVTM, CDR2 ANQGSEA. CDR3 in amino acids: CSVKTGSRYEQYF. The CDR3 nucleotides are TGCAGCGTCAAAACGGGATCCCGCTACGAGCAGTACTTC.

Points on this clone: The same CDR3 can be traced to other DNA sequences in this sample. This chain connects TRBV7-2 to TRBJ1-6, with 8 bases fitting TRBD1. J gave up 10 bases and V 5 bases, and 7 bases lay outside the gene matches. CDR3 length equals 14 residues. Germline V gene data show CDR1 as SGHTA and CDR2 as FQGNSA. The CDR3 bases are TGTGCCAGCAGCCTAGGACAGGGAGGATCACCCCTCCACTTT. It encodes CASSLGQGGSPLHF.

The chain carries TRBV7-2 and TRBJ2-1; 8 bases map to TRBD1. Germline CDR1 is SGHTA and CDR2 is FQGNSA. The CDR3 is 16 residues long. The trim removed 5 bases at V and 2 bases at J, leaving 8 bases unmatched. The CDR3 protein is CASSPRGQGTYNEQFF. Written as DNA, the CDR3 is TGTGCCAGCAGCCCGAGAGGACAGGGTACCTACAATGAGCAGTTCTTC. Complete variable domain (other parts from reference TRBV7-2 and TRBJ2-1): GAGVSQSPSNKVTEKGKDVELRCDPISGHTALYWYRQSLGQGLEFLIYFQGNSAPDKSGLPSDRFSAERTGGSVSTLTIQRTQQEDSAVYLCASSPRGQGTYNEQFFGPGTRLTVL.

V and J are TRBV10-3 and TRBJ2-5; the match to TRBD2 covers 12 bases. Germline trimming cut 10 bases from V and 0 bases from J; bases unmatched to any gene: 3. Germline CDR1 ENHRY, CDR2 SYGVKD. The CDR3 totals 14 residues. The CDR3 region has the DNA TGTGCCACCCGACTAGCGGGAGACCAAGAGACCCAGTACTTC. Encoded protein: CATRLAGDQETQYF.

The rearrangement joins TRBV15 to TRBJ2-1; 7 nucleotides line up with TRBD1. V shed 5 bases and J 6 bases; nucleotides not matched to a gene: 4. The CDR3 extends over 13 amino acids. Germline CDR1 and CDR2: LNHNV and YYDKDF (reference sequence). CDR3 region: CATSPGGRNEQFF. In DNA form, the CDR3 reads TGTGCCACCAGCCCAGGGGGACGCAATGAGCAGTTCTTC.

This clone appeared a few times. The gene calls are TRBV5-1 and TRBJ2-1, with no clear D. The CDR3 totals 14 residues. V was trimmed by 0 bases and J by 2 bases, leaving 6 bases between them. Germline V CDR1 and CDR2: SGHRS, YFSETQ. CDR3 DNA: TGCGCCAGCAGCTTGGAACTCACCTACAATGAGCAGTTCTTC. Translation: CASSLELTYNEQFF.

The CDR3 sequence: CASSQDALGLAETHTQYF. Here the CDR3 DNA reads TGCGCCAGCAGCCAAGACGCCTTGGGACTAGCGGAGACACATACGCAGTATTTT. The rearrangement uses TRBV4-3 and TRBJ2-3; 11 bases are shared with TRBD2. With 0 bases clipped from V and 7 bases from J, the junction kept 12 bases outside the gene matches. This CDR3 contains 18 residues. CDR1 and CDR2 from the germline V gene are LGHNA and YSLEER.

This chain links TRBV7-9 with TRBJ2-1; tentative D call: TRBD2 (5 bases). V lost 0 bases and J lost 15, with 9 bases in between. In germline, CDR1 is SEHNR, CDR2 FQNEAQ (reference sequence). This CDR3 region has 11 residues. CDR3 nucleotide sequence: TGTGCCAGCAGCTTAGCGGGAGCTGGGTTCTTC. Translated, it gives CASSLAGAGFF.